This is a list of T cell receptor beta chains from one sample in a study of T cell responses to AZD1222 COVID-19 vaccine. Data came from immunoSEQ multiplex PCR; TCRdb stores just in-frame clones and leaves some out. The table shows about 130,000 clones, with around 90% occurring only once. Sequences were derived from peripheral blood, sampled 28 days after the second AZD1222 dose. These receptors were obtained from an adult who received the AZD1222 COVID-19 vaccine. The CDR3 runs from the conserved cysteine through the conserved F or W. A D gene is named only where the DNA matches it firmly. Clone size is shown for a subset of rows, as once, few, many or a class of expanded clone.

clone size,CDR3 length,V gene,J gene,D gene,CDR3 protein
.,14,TRBV7-8,TRBJ1-2,.,CASSREASLRGYTF
.,18,TRBV4-2,TRBJ2-6,.,CASSQKRGAEGRANVLTF
few,12,TRBV7-8,TRBJ1-2,.,CASSFRDYGYTF
.,12,TRBV11-2,TRBJ2-1,.,CASSSQGYEQFF
.,15,TRBV7-2,TRBJ2-7,TRBD1,CASSRDSPVGYEQYF
.,14,TRBV3-1/TRBV3-2,TRBJ1-1,TRBD1,CASSSRTGDTEAFF
.,15,TRBV24-1,TRBJ2-1,TRBD2,CATSDRSGRWDEQFF
.,13,TRBV30,TRBJ2-1,.,CAWEPRESNEQFF
.,16,TRBV19,TRBJ1-5,TRBD1,CASSTKPTGGGRPQHF
.,16,TRBV19,TRBJ1-2,.,CASTYQDRLSNYGYTF
.,13,TRBV14,TRBJ1-2,.,CASSPDPNYGYTF
few,16,TRBV21-1,TRBJ1-1,.,CASSKTRTGPNTEAFF
.,14,TRBV2,TRBJ1-2,.,CASSDPPEGYGYTF
.,15,TRBV29-1,TRBJ1-3,TRBD1,CSVWDRASSGNTIYF
.,14,TRBV29-1,TRBJ1-2,.,CSVEENGRNYGYTF
.,15,TRBV5-1,TRBJ1-1,TRBD1,CASSLAGQGETEAFF
.,15,TRBV21-1,TRBJ2-7,.,CASSKVVSGVYEQYF
.,15,TRBV28,TRBJ1-5,TRBD1,CASSSETGGNQPQHF
.,14,TRBV19,TRBJ2-1,.,CASSILHSDNEQFF
.,13,TRBV12-3/TRBV12-4,TRBJ1-1,.,CASTIYWGTEAFF
.,14,TRBV6-5,TRBJ2-7,.,CASSYQETSYEQYF
.,14,TRBV7-2,TRBJ1-5,.,CASSLVTAEGPQHF
.,12,TRBV3-1/TRBV3-2,TRBJ1-1,.,CASSLLDREAFF
.,17,TRBV6-1,TRBJ1-1,.,CASSGVQRGTANTEAFF
.,20,TRBV19,TRBJ2-4,TRBD2,CASSGQTSGSLNLAKNIQYF
.,14,TRBV28,TRBJ1-2,TRBD1,CASTTETGIYGYTF
once,15,TRBV19,TRBJ2-6,.,CASTNGRPGANVLTF
.,13,TRBV10-1,TRBJ2-4,.,CASSRGQINIQYF
.,13,TRBV27,TRBJ2-7,.,CASSSLDGLEQYF
.,13,TRBV19,TRBJ2-1,.,CASSMVAHNEQFF
.,16,TRBV14,TRBJ2-6,.,CASSADGASGANVLTF
.,15,TRBV7-9,TRBJ2-1,.,CASSLGEVALNEQFF
.,16,TRBV11-3,TRBJ2-1,TRBD2,CASSLQLAGKGNEQFF
.,13,TRBV11-2,TRBJ2-3,.,CASSLSLKDTQYF
.,15,TRBV4-1,TRBJ1-5,.,CASSQGGGFNQPQHF
.,16,TRBV5-1,TRBJ2-2,.,CASSSSRGTNTGELFF
.,14,TRBV25-1,TRBJ1-2,.,CASSPSEGRRGYTF
.,13,TRBV11-2,TRBJ2-1,TRBD1,CASSSDRGNEQFF
.,15,TRBV6-5,TRBJ1-1,TRBD1,CASSYSPDRGTEAFF
.,12,TRBV10-3,TRBJ1-1,.,CAISDGNTEAFF
.,15,TRBV10-3,TRBJ1-2,.,CAISESGSVTYGYTF
.,15,TRBV19,TRBJ1-3,.,CASSPLSFSGNTIYF
.,17,TRBV11-3,TRBJ2-1,TRBD1,CASSRVSGQGSYNEQFF
.,14,TRBV6-5,TRBJ2-7,.,CASSYSGPGYEQYF
.,15,TRBV10-3,TRBJ2-7,TRBD2,CAIRGGLAATYEQYF
.,16,TRBV16,TRBJ2-6,.,CASSRIVYSGANVLTF
few,12,TRBV27,TRBJ1-2,.,CASRESNYGYTF
.,16,TRBV5-1,TRBJ1-5,TRBD1,CASSLTGDNSNQPQHF
.,14,TRBV5-1,TRBJ1-2,TRBD1,CASSYHRGPGGYTF
.,17,TRBV24-1,TRBJ2-3,TRBD2,CATSDLRSGGFTDTQYF
.,15,TRBV6-5,TRBJ1-1,.,CASSYSGSMNTEAFF
once,15,TRBV3-1/TRBV3-2,TRBJ2-1,TRBD2,CASSQGLAGAREQFF
few,16,TRBV3-1/TRBV3-2,TRBJ1-2,TRBD1,CASSQGRGHPPTTATF
once,15,TRBV19,TRBJ1-1,TRBD1,CASSRDSLGNTEAFF
few,15,TRBV11-3,TRBJ1-1,TRBD1,CASSTGQGENTEAFF
.,15,TRBV9,TRBJ1-4,.,CASSVGPGESEKLFF
.,11,TRBV20-1,TRBJ1-2,.,CSATGNYGYTF
.,15,TRBV7-3,TRBJ2-2,TRBD1,CASSDGQGGHGELFF